Sequencing of this T cell receptor beta chain was carried out in a study of graft-versus-host responses after intestinal transplantation. Background on the study: Recipients had multivisceral, liver-intestinal, or isolated intestinal transplants. Tacrolimus plus steroids were given to all recipients for two to three years, preceded by anti-thymocyte globulin induction. Study-level points and caveats: Some GvH clones were seen earlier in gut or blood, suggesting intestinal origin.

TCRdb keeps only in-frame clones here, not all; method: immunoSEQ multiplex PCR. The data hold 40,000 or so clones, with just under 95% observed a single time. On this clone itself: Its antigen is unknown.

The CDR3 sequence is 17 residues long. The germline V gene has CDR1 SGHNT and CDR2 YYREEE (reference sequence). Trimming at V came to 4 bases and at J to 2 bases, leaving 7 bases not matched to a gene. This sequence joins TRBV5-4 and TRBJ2-1; TRBD2 agrees at 12 bases. The receptor comes from a human patient who received an intestinal transplant, so some T cells may come from the graft donor. The source was PBMCs, collected 16 days after intestinal transplant. CDR3 in amino acids: CASSDPTSGRAYNEQFF. The DNA of the CDR3 is TGTGCCAGCAGCGATCCGACTAGCGGGAGAGCCTACAATGAGCAGTTCTTC.